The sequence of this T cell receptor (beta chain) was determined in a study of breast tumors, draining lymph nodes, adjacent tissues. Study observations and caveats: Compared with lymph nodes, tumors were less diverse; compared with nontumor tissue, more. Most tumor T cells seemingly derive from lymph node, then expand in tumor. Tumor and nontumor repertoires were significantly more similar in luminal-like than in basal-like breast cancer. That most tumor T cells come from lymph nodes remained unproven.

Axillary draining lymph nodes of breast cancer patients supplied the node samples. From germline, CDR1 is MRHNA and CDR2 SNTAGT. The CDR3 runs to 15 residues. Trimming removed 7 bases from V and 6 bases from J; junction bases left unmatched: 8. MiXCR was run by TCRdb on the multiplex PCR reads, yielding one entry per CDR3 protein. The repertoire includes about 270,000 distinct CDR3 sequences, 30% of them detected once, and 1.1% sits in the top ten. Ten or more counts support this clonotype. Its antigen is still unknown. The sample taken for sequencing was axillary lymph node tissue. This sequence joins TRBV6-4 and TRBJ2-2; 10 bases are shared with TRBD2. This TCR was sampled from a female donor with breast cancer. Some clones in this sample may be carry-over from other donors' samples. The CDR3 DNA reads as TGTGCCAGCAAGGGTCTAGCGGGAGTTGCCGGGGAGCTGTTTTTT. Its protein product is CASKGLAGVAGELFF.